This note documents a single T cell receptor (beta chain) sequence. In the original analysis: Reference gene primers were amplified, and this amplification served to estimate nucleated cell counts. Using immunoSEQ multiplex PCR, the repertoire was profiled, and TCRdb retains in-frame clones only, with some absent. For V, J and clone size, that table is used; D and trimming come from the DNA. The table includes some 150,000 clones, 65% to 85% detected once. V was pared by 0 bases and J by 4 bases, with 10 bases between. This CDR3 has 15 amino acids. The germline V gene has CDR1 SNHLY and CDR2 FYNNEI. This sample stems from a study of blood T cell repertoires in COVID-19. The overall study: The United States, Italy and Spain provided the acute and convalescent COVID-19 samples. In each case, the material was cDNA or gDNA derived from T cells, B-cell-depleted T cells, or PBMCs.

The TCR sequence derives from a human donor in a cohort sampled during active COVID-19. V is TRBV2 and J is TRBJ1-5; D remains unclear. Sequenced: peripheral blood. The CDR3 is CASSEAPTGNQPQHF. DNA for the CDR3: TGTGCCAGCAGTGAAGCGCCGACGGGAAATCAGCCCCAGCATTTT.